The clone carrying this T cell receptor beta chain has only a few counts. As yet, its antigen is unknown. The sample is drawn from a study of T cell responses to AZD1222 COVID-19 vaccine. The ends were cut back, 7 bases at V and 0 bases at J, with 25 bases in the middle. Germline assignment: CDR1 SGHRS and CDR2 YFSETQ. This CDR3 is 18 amino acids long. Sequencing used immunoSEQ multiplex PCR; TCRdb keeps in-frame clones, though not all of them. Altogether over 150,000 clones are present, 88% being singletons, with the ten largest covering about 4.5%. Study results and caveats: Only a handful of AZD1222 recipients tested seropositive at baseline. Vaccine-related CD4 TCRs covered spike, predominating at 160-218 and 743-854.

The gene calls are TRBV5-1 and TRBJ1-2; D unresolved. The specimen comprised peripheral blood, sampled 28 days after the second AZD1222 dose. This sequence originates from an adult who received the AZD1222 COVID-19 vaccine. Written as DNA, the CDR3 is TGCGCCAGCGGAACCCCCGATGGGAGGGCGGCAGCTAACTATGGCTACACCTTC. This translates into CASGTPDGRAAANYGYTF. The variable domain in full, completed from reference TRBV5-1 and TRBJ1-2, reads KAGVTQTPRYLIKTRGQQVTLSCSPISGHRSVSWYQQTPGQGLQFLFEYFSETQRNKGNFPGRFSGRQFSNSRSEMNVSTLELGDSALYLCASGTPDGRAAANYGYTFGSGTRLTVV.